Below are 20 T cell receptor beta chains sequenced from a single sample in a study of cytomegalovirus exposure and HLA in healthy donors. PCR involved 60 Vbeta and 13 Jbeta primers. Libraries were prepared by immunoSEQ multiplex PCR; TCRdb keeps only in-frame clonotypes and omits some of them. The sample lists some 80,000 clones, under 80% seen once, with 5.9% in the top ten. The sequencing sample was made of PBMCs. Receptors originate from a man between 18 and 29 years old in good health and CMV-seropositive.

CDR3 amino acids: CASSRDRSYNEQFF. CDR3 in DNA: TGTGCCAGCTCACGGGACAGGTCCTACAATGAGCAGTTCTTC. The rearrangement uses TRBV18 and TRBJ2-1; 8 nucleotides line up with TRBD1. J lost 1 base, V lost 4 bases, and 0 bases had no gene match. This CDR3 is built from 14 residues. Looked up from germline, CDR1 is KGHSH and CDR2 is LQKENI. Together with reference TRBV18 and TRBJ2-1, the CDR3 gives the full variable domain: NAGVMQNPRHLVRRRGQEARLRCSPMKGHSHVYWYRQLPEEGLKFMVYLQKENIIDESGMPKERFSAEFPKEGPSILRIQQVVRGDSAAYFCASSRDRSYNEQFFGPGTRLTVL.

The CDR3 region has the DNA TGTGCCAGCAGTAGAGGACCCGCCGGGGGGGAAAAACTGTTTTTT. It encodes CASSRGPAGGEKLFF. The rearrangement joins TRBV6-5 to TRBJ1-4, with a possible D match to TRBD1 (5 bases). Germline V gene lookup returns CDR1 MNHEY and CDR2 SVGAGI. V was trimmed by 5 bases and J by 8 bases, leaving 18 bases between them. This CDR3 comprises 15 residues.

The chain employs TRBV9 and TRBJ2-1; 7 nucleotides agree with TRBD2. Germline values: CDR1 SGDLS, CDR2 YYNGEE. Trimming cost V 0 bases and J 3 bases; bases outside gene matches: 3. CDR3 length equals 15 residues. DNA of the CDR3: TGTGCCAGCAGCGTAGGGTCTAGCGGCTACAATGAGCAGTTCTTC. Encoded protein: CASSVGSSGYNEQFF.

The chain employs TRBV25-1 and TRBJ1-1; D remains unclear. Germline V gives CDR1 MGHDK, CDR2 SYGVNS. The CDR3 totals 13 residues. Trimming cost V 2 bases and J 4 bases, with 8 bases left between them. The CDR3 sequence: CASSERGFTEAFF. CDR3 DNA sequence: TGTGCCAGCAGTGAACGAGGGTTCACTGAAGCTTTCTTT.

This sequence joins TRBV7-2 and TRBJ1-2; 10 positions agree with TRBD1. J lost 5 bases, V lost 5 bases, and 2 bases had no gene match. The CDR3 contains 13 residues. Germline V gives CDR1 SGHTA, CDR2 FQGNSA. CDR3 residues: CASSRQGAYGYTF. The CDR3 DNA reads TGTGCCAGCAGCCGACAGGGGGCTTATGGCTACACCTTC.

V is TRBV28 and J is TRBJ2-1; 13 bases align to TRBD2. The V and J ends lost 2 bases and 7 bases, in that order; junction bases with no gene match: 2. Germline values: CDR1 MDHEN, CDR2 SYDVKM. CDR3 length: 15 residues. Here the CDR3 reads CASSLGTSGNNEQFF. For the CDR3, the DNA is TGTGCCAGCAGTTTAGGGACTAGCGGGAATAATGAGCAGTTCTTC.

J is TRBJ2-7 and V is TRBV5-6, with a possible D match to TRBD2 (6 bases). This CDR3 has 11 amino acids. V lost 4 bases to trimming and J lost 7 bases, with 9 bases between them. Germline-derived CDR1 and CDR2 are SGHDT and YYEEEE. CDR3 region: CASSREREQYF. The CDR3 DNA reads as TGTGCCAGCAGCCGGGAGAGGGAGCAGTACTTC.

This clone was picked up one time. J is TRBJ1-1 and V is TRBV9, with TRBD1 matching 7 bases. The CDR3 has 15 residues. CDR1 SGDLS and CDR2 YYNGEE come from the germline V gene. J gave up 4 bases and V 0 bases, and 6 bases lay outside the gene matches. The CDR3 DNA reads TGTGCCAGCAGCGTAGCAGGGGGGCTGAGCACTGAAGCTTTCTTT. Translating it yields CASSVAGGLSTEAFF.

The rearrangement joins TRBV11-2 to TRBJ2-7, with a tentative D call TRBD2 (6 bases). Germline assignment: CDR1 SGHAT and CDR2 FQNNGV. The V end was cut by 1 base, the J end by 0 bases, with 10 bases between. This CDR3 spans 15 amino acids. The CDR3 nucleotides read TGTGCCAGCAGCTTAGGACCCGGGGGCTCCTACGAGCAGTACTTC. Translating it yields CASSLGPGGSYEQYF.

The rearrangement joins TRBV6-5 to TRBJ1-2; 8 bases match TRBD1. Germline-derived CDR1 and CDR2 are MNHEY and SVGAGI. This CDR3 spans 15 amino acids. Losses at the gene ends were 1 base for V and 6 bases for J; bases not matched to a gene: 7. CDR3 sequence: CASSYLRTGTDGYTF. CDR3 DNA: TGTGCCAGCAGTTACTTGAGGACAGGGACAGATGGCTACACCTTC.

This clone has just a few counts. This chain connects TRBV6-5 to TRBJ1-3; D remains unclear. V was trimmed by 4 bases and J by 2 bases, leaving 3 bases between them. Germline V lookup: CDR1 MNHEY, CDR2 SVGAGI. The CDR3 contains 12 residues. The CDR3 DNA sequence: TGTGCCAGCAGTTTAACTGGAAACACCATATATTTT. This encodes CASSLTGNTIYF.

The rearrangement links TRBV29-1 to TRBJ2-7, with D tentatively TRBD1 (7 bases). V lost 4 bases to trimming and J lost 3 bases, with 13 bases between them. Germline values: CDR1 SQVTM, CDR2 ANQGSEA. CDR3 length equals 13 residues. CDR3 sequence: CSVGAGGSYEQYF. For the CDR3, the DNA is TGCAGCGTTGGAGCAGGGGGGAGCTACGAGCAGTACTTC.

This clone showed up just once. The chain employs TRBV27 and TRBJ2-3; the D gene is possibly TRBD2 (6 bases). With 7 bases removed from V and 7 bases from J, the gap between germline ends came to 12 bases. The CDR3 runs to 12 residues. Germline V lookup: CDR1 MNHEY, CDR2 SMNVEV (reference sequence). CDR3 DNA sequence: TGTGCCAGCAAGGAGGGAGGTTATACGCAGTATTTT. Its protein product is CASKEGGYTQYF.

V is TRBV15 and J is TRBJ2-7; 9 bases are a match to TRBD1. CDR1 is LNHNV and CDR2 is YYDKDF in the germline V gene (reference sequence). V lost 1 base and J lost 5; bases outside the gene matches: 15. The CDR3 runs to 18 residues. The CDR3 loop reads CATSRGKESRDRDHEQYF. DNA for the CDR3: TGTGCCACCAGCAGAGGAAAAGAATCCCGGGACAGGGACCACGAGCAGTACTTC. Filled out from reference TRBV15 and TRBJ2-7, the complete variable domain reads DAMVIQNPRYQVTQFGKPVTLSCSQTLNHNVMYWYQQKSSQAPKLLFHYYDKDFNNEADTPDNFQSRRPNTSFCFLDIRSPGLGDTAMYLCATSRGKESRDRDHEQYFGPGTRLTVT.

This clone has just a few counts. The rearrangement links TRBV7-3 to TRBJ2-7, with 13 nucleotides matching TRBD2. Looked up from germline, CDR1 is SGHTA and CDR2 is FQGTGA. With V trimmed by 6 bases and J by 3 bases, 5 bases remained unmatched. This CDR3 contains 15 residues. CDR3 region: CASRKGLAGVYEQYF. The CDR3 DNA reads as TGTGCCAGCAGGAAAGGACTAGCGGGAGTCTACGAGCAGTACTTC.

The genes are TRBV9 and TRBJ1-2; maybe TRBD1 (5 bases). The V end was cut by 0 bases, the J end by 3 bases, with 12 bases between. This CDR3 is built from 15 residues. The germline V gene has CDR1 SGDLS and CDR2 YYNGEE. The CDR3 DNA reads as TGTGCCAGCAGCGTAGATGGCAGGGCTTACTATGGCTACACCTTC. The encoded protein is CASSVDGRAYYGYTF.

The V gene is TRBV4-2, the J gene TRBJ2-1; 10 nucleotides agree with TRBD2. The CDR3 loop spans 16 amino acids. V lost 4 bases, J lost 2 bases, and 5 bases stayed unmatched. CDR1 LGHNA and CDR2 YNFKEQ come from the germline V gene. CDR3 nucleotides: TGTGCCAGCAGCCTACCCCTAGCGGGAGCCTACAATGAGCAGTTCTTC. This sequence encodes CASSLPLAGAYNEQFF.

This clone was seen a handful of times. The CDR3 DNA follows: TGTGCCAGCAGCCAAGATATATTGGGGGGAACAGGCAATCAGCCCCAGCATTTT. This translates into CASSQDILGGTGNQPQHF. The rearrangement links TRBV4-2 to TRBJ1-5; D perhaps matches TRBD1 (5 bases). The germline V gene encodes CDR1 LGHNA and CDR2 YNFKEQ. Trimming pared 0 bases from V and 2 bases from J, leaving 17 bases between. The length of the CDR3 is 18 residues.

The chain is built from TRBV11-3 and TRBJ2-3; maybe TRBD2 (5 bases). The germline V and J ends were trimmed by 5 bases and 11 bases, with 17 bases remaining between them. CDR1 is SGHNT, CDR2 YENEEA, per germline. The CDR3 contains 13 residues. The CDR3 DNA reads as TGTGCCAGCAGCACGACTCCTTTTCGGGGGCAGTATTTT. Encoded protein: CASSTTPFRGQYF.

The chain uses TRBV29-1 and TRBJ1-4, with D hard to call. V shed 6 bases and J shed 5 bases, with 19 bases lying between them. CDR1 is SQVTM and CDR2 is ANQGSEA in the germline V gene. The CDR3 covers 15 residues. The CDR3: CSVQRDGSRNEKLFF. For the CDR3, the DNA is TGCAGCGTCCAACGAGACGGGTCTCGGAATGAAAAACTGTTTTTT.